A single T cell receptor (beta chain) is shown here with its context. Antigen specificity is unknown. The CDR3 contains 14 residues. Trimming took 3 bases from V and 2 from J, leaving 10 bases between them. Per the germline V gene, CDR1 is SGHTA and CDR2 is FQGNSA. These data originate in a study of cytomegalovirus exposure and HLA in healthy donors. The donors were healthy bone marrow donors. General study findings and limits: Most CMV-associated TCR beta chains were later found to appear HLA-restricted. Likely technical artifact: a cluster of highly shared sequence variants. Among TCR beta chains, those listed as cytomegalovirus-associated numbered roughly 150.

The PCR was carried out with 60 Vbeta primers and 13 Jbeta primers. Profiled with immunoSEQ multiplex PCR; TCRdb holds only in-frame clones, not every one. The repertoire holds some 200,000 clones, around 78% seen once, with just over 2% in the top ten. The material sequenced was PBMCs. This rearrangement joins TRBV7-2 to TRBJ1-1; weak D call: TRBD1 (6 bases). This clonotype was obtained from a woman aged 25 to 45 in good health and CMV-seropositive. CDR3 residues: CASSFRTANTEAFF. Here the CDR3 DNA reads TGTGCCAGCAGCTTTCGGACAGCCAACACTGAAGCTTTCTTT.